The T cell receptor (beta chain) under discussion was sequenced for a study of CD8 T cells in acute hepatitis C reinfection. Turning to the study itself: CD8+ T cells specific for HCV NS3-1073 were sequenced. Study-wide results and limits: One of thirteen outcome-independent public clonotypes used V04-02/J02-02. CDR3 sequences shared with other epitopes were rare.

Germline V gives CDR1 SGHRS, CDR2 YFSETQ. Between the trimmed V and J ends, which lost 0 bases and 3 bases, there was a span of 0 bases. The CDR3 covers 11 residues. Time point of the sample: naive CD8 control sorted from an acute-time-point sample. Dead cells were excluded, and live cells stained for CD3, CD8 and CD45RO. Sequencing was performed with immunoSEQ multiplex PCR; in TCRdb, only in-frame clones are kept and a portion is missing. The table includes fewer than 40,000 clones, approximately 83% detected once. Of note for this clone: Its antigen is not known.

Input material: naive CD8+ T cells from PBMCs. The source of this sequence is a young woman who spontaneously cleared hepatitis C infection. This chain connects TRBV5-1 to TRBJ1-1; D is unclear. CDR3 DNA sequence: TGCGCCAGCAGCTTGGACACTGAAGCTTTCTTT. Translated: CASSLDTEAFF.